This T cell receptor beta chain stems from a study of blood T cell repertoires in COVID-19. Study details: T cells, B-cell-depleted T cells, or PBMCs provided the cDNA or gDNA that served as material.

Methods used by the authors: Amplifying reference gene primers gave estimates of nucleated cell counts. Libraries were prepared by immunoSEQ multiplex PCR; TCRdb keeps only in-frame clonotypes and omits some of them. V and J calls and clone size are those listed in that table; D and trimming were worked out from the DNA. The sample comprises over 65,000 clones, about 76% of which are singletons, and approximately 40% rests with the top ten. Trimming took off 6 bases at V and 0 bases at J, with 12 bases between the two ends. Per the germline V gene, CDR1 is WSHSY and CDR2 is SAAADI. The CDR3 extends over 15 amino acids.

Sequenced input: peripheral blood. The chain couples TRBV10-2 to TRBJ2-1, with D perhaps matching TRBD2 (5 bases). The source of this sequence is a man aged 80 or over with acute or convalescent COVID-19. DNA of the CDR3: TGCGCCAGCAGCGGGGAGAAGAGCTCCTACAATGAGCAGTTCTTC. Translation gives CASSGEKSSYNEQFF.